Below are 12 T cell receptor beta chains sequenced from a single sample in a study of shared clonotypes between healthy human individuals. The data were produced by immunoSEQ multiplex PCR, yet TCRdb's version contains in-frame clones alone and is incomplete. The sample has around 2,000,000 clones, about 95% seen once. Naive CD8 isolation took CD45RO-negative cells positively selected for CCR7 and excluded terminally differentiated effector memory CD45RA+ cells. The sequenced sample consisted of naive CD8+ T cells sorted from blood. The origin of the receptors is a man between 18 and 29 years old in good health.

This rearrangement joins TRBV4-1 to TRBJ1-2; 8 nucleotides agree with TRBD1. Germline V lookup: CDR1 MGHRA, CDR2 YSYEKL. The CDR3 has 16 residues. J gave up 4 bases and V 0 bases, and 7 bases lay outside the gene matches. In DNA, the CDR3 is TGCGCCAGCAGCCAAGATCGGCAGGGGGCATCCTATGGCTACACCTTC. The encoded protein is CASSQDRQGASYGYTF.

The CDR3 sequence is CASSPITSGANVLTF. The CDR3 coding sequence is TGTGCCAGCAGTCCCATTACCTCTGGGGCCAACGTCCTGACTTTC. The genes are TRBV2 and TRBJ2-6; no clear D gene. Germline CDR1 SNHLY, CDR2 FYNNEI. Trimming left V 5 bases short and J 0 bases short, with 8 bases between. This CDR3 is built from 15 residues.

The chain links TRBV7-9 to TRBJ1-1, with D possibly matching TRBD1 (5 bases). Germline V gives CDR1 SEHNR, CDR2 FQNEAQ (reference sequence). V was trimmed by 1 base and J by 4 bases, leaving 13 bases between them. This CDR3 spans 15 amino acids. The CDR3 reads CASSLEGSGRTEAFF. The CDR3 nucleotides read TGTGCCAGCAGCTTAGAAGGTTCAGGGCGCACTGAAGCTTTCTTT.

The chain combines TRBV13 with TRBJ2-7; weak D call: TRBD2 (5 bases). The germline CDR1 and CDR2 sequences are PRHDT and FYEKMQ (reference sequence). CDR3 length: 13 residues. With 5 bases removed from V and 6 bases from J, the gap between germline ends came to 14 bases. CDR3 in DNA: TGTGCCAGCAGCCCAAGTGGAGGAGCCGAGCAGTACTTC. This sequence encodes CASSPSGGAEQYF.

Here the CDR3 DNA reads TGTGCCAGCAGTTATAGCGGGCCCTACAATGAGCAGTTCTTC. Encoded protein: CASSYSGPYNEQFF. The chain joins TRBV6-1 to TRBJ2-1; 7 bases match TRBD2. CDR3 length: 14 residues. Germline V gene lookup returns CDR1 MNHNS and CDR2 SASEGT. The V gene end was trimmed by 5 bases and the J gene end by 2 bases; junction bases not matched to a gene: 3.

The chain is built from TRBV5-1 and TRBJ2-7; 9 bases agree with TRBD1. Germline V gene data show CDR1 as SGHRS and CDR2 as YFSETQ. The CDR3 has 14 residues. With V trimmed by 2 bases and J by 3 bases, 3 bases remained unmatched. The CDR3 here is CASSFGTGLYEQYF. The CDR3 coding sequence is TGCGCCAGCAGCTTCGGGACAGGGCTCTACGAGCAGTACTTC.

The chain is built from TRBV7-8 and TRBJ2-3; D possibly corresponds to TRBD2 (5 bases). With 1 base removed from V and 7 bases from J, the gap between germline ends came to 9 bases. Germline CDR1 and CDR2: SGHVS and FQNEAQ. The CDR3 has 13 residues. The chain's CDR3 is CASSLEDSHTQYF. For the CDR3, the DNA is TGTGCCAGCAGCTTAGAGGACTCCCATACGCAGTATTTT.

The V and J genes are TRBV5-4 and TRBJ2-5, with D perhaps being TRBD1 or TRBD2 (5 bases each). The CDR3 loop spans 12 amino acids. V was shortened by 7 bases and J by 3 bases, with 10 bases between the two germline ends. In germline, CDR1 is SGHNT, CDR2 YYREEE (reference sequence). In nucleotides, the CDR3 is TGTGCCAGCTCCGGGACGGAAGAGACCCAGTACTTC. It translates to CASSGTEETQYF.

This chain links TRBV7-9 with TRBJ1-1; tentatively, D is TRBD1 (5 bases). CDR1 and CDR2 (germline): SEHNR, FQNEAQ (reference sequence). V was cut by 5 bases and J by 0 bases, with 19 bases left in between. This CDR3 has 17 residues. This CDR3 is CASSHIGSGRLNTEAFF. The CDR3 region has the DNA TGTGCCAGCAGCCATATTGGTTCGGGACGGTTGAACACTGAAGCTTTCTTT.

The table lists this clone with a count of one. The chain employs TRBV28 and TRBJ1-2; 7 nucleotides line up with TRBD1. The length of the CDR3 is 14 residues. The V gene's germline CDR1 is MDHEN and CDR2 SYDVKM. V was clipped by 3 bases and J by 7 bases; unmatched bases: 8. The CDR3 DNA sequence: TGTGCCAGCAGTTTGACCGGGACAGCGGGTGGCTACACCTTC. This sequence encodes CASSLTGTAGGYTF.

The chain is built from TRBV27 and TRBJ1-2; D gene ambiguous. This CDR3 is 13 amino acids long. Germline assignment: CDR1 MNHEY and CDR2 SMNVEV (reference sequence). V was cut by 2 bases and J by 4 bases, with 8 bases left in between. The CDR3 bases are TGTGCCAGCAGTTTAGACGGCTCCTATGGCTACACCTTC. This sequence encodes CASSLDGSYGYTF.

The V gene is TRBV21-1, the J gene TRBJ2-3; the D call of TRBD1 is as the table states it, not checked on the DNA. TRBV21-1 is designated a pseudogene. The CDR3 covers 16 residues. The CDR3 nucleotides read TGTGCCAGCAGCAAAGGACGACAAGACCCCACAGATACGCAGTATTTT. Its protein is CASSKGRQDPTDTQYF.